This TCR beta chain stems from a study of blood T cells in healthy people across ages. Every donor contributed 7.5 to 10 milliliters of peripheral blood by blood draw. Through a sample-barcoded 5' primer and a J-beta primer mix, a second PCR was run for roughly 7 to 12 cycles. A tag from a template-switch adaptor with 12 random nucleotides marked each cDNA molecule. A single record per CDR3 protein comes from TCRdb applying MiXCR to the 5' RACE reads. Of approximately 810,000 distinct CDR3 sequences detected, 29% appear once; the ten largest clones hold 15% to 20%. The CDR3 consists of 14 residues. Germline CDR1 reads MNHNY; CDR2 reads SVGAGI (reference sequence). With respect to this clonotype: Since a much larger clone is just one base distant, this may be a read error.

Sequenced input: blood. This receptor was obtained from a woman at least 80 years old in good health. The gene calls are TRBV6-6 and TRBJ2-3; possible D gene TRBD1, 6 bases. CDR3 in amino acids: CTSCPPGATDTQYF. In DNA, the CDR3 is TGTACCAGCTGCCCTCCAGGGGCAACAGATACGCAGTATTTT.